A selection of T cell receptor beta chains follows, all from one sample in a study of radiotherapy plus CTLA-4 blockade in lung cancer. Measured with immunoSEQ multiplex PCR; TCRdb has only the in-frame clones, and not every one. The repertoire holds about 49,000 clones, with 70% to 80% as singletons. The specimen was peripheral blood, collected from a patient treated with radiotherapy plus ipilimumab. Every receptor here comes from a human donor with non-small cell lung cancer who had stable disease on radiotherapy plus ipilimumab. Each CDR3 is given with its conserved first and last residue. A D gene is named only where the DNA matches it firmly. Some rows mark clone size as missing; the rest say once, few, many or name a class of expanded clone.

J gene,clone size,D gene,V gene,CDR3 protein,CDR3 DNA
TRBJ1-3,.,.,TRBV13,CASSSRTGRISGNTIYF,TGTGCCAGCAGCTCAAGGACGGGAAGGATCTCTGGAAACACCATATATTTT
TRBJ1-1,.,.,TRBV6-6,CASSPKQKMNTEAFF,TGTGCCAGCAGCCCCAAACAGAAAATGAACACTGAAGCTTTCTTT
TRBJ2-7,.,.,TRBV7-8,CASSLGLQGPYEQYF,TGTGCCAGCAGCTTAGGTCTACAGGGACCCTACGAGCAGTACTTC
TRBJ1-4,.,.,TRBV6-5,CASRGPTNEKLFF,TGTGCCAGCAGGGGTCCAACTAATGAAAAACTGTTTTTT
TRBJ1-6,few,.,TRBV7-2,CASSLGAFWGAGNSPLHF,TGTGCCAGCAGCTTAGGAGCATTTTGGGGGGCAGGTAATTCACCCCTCCACTTT
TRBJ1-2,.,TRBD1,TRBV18,CASSRPGTGGDYGYTF,TGTGCCAGCTCCCGTCCCGGGACAGGGGGCGACTATGGCTACACCTTC
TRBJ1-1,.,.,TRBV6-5,CASSYSWEAPEAFF,TGTGCCAGCAGTTACTCGTGGGAGGCCCCTGAAGCTTTCTTT
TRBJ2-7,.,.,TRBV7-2,CASSPQGPIIPYEQYF,TGTGCCAGCAGCCCTCAGGGGCCCATTATTCCCTACGAGCAGTACTTC
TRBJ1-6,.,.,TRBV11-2,CASSPTMADYNSPLHF,TGTGCCAGCAGCCCCACTATGGCAGACTATAATTCACCCCTCCACTTT
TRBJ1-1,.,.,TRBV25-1,CASSGLALGQFTEAFF,TGTGCCAGCAGTGGTCTGGCGTTGGGTCAGTTCACTGAAGCTTTCTTT
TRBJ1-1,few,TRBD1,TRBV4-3,CASSRKKSRDRLRRGAFF,TGCGCCAGCAGCCGAAAGAAGTCCAGGGACAGATTGAGGAGGGGAGCTTTCTTT
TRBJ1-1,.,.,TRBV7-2,CASSSTLSEAFF,TGTGCCAGCAGCTCCACCCTCAGTGAAGCTTTCTTT
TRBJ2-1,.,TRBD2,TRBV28,CASSLGGGAYNEQFF,TGTGCCAGCAGTTTAGGGGGGGGTGCTTACAATGAGCAGTTCTTC
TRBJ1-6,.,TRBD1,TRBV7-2,CASSPGTANSPLHF,TGTGCCAGCAGCCCCGGGACAGCTAATTCACCCCTCCACTTT
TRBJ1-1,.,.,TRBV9,CASSGGQTGQNTEAFF,TGTGCCAGCAGCGGAGGGCAGACAGGACAGAACACTGAAGCTTTCTTT
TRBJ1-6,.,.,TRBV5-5,CASSLVGAYNSPLHF,TGTGCCAGCAGCTTGGTTGGGGCCTATAATTCACCCCTCCACTTT
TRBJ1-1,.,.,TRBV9,CASSVVPENTEAFF,TGTGCCAGCAGCGTAGTCCCGGAAAACACTGAAGCTTTCTTT
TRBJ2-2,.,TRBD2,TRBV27,CASRIAGGRTGELFF,TGTGCCAGCAGGATCGCGGGGGGTCGAACCGGGGAGCTGTTTTTT
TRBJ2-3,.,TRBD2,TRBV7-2,CASSGGGEFTTQYF,TGTGCCAGCTCGGGCGGGGGGGAGTTCACTACGCAGTATTTT
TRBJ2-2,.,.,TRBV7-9,CASSQARDTANTGELFF,TGTGCCAGCAGCCAGGCTAGGGACACCGCGAACACCGGGGAGCTGTTTTTT
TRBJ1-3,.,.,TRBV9,CASSVDPRGNTIYF,TGTGCCAGCAGCGTAGATCCGCGTGGAAACACCATATATTTT
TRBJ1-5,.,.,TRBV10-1,CASSESGSNQPQHF,TGCGCCAGCAGTGAGTCGGGGTCGAATCAGCCCCAGCATTTT
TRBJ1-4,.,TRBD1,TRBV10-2,CASSETRGRDEKLFF,TGCGCCAGCAGTGAGACCAGGGGGCGGGATGAAAAACTGTTTTTT
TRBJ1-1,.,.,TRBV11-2,CASSVQGIEAFF,TGTGCCAGCAGCGTACAGGGTATTGAAGCTTTCTTT
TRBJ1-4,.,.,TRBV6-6,CASSLPAVRVNEKLFF,TGTGCCAGCAGTCTCCCTGCGGTTCGTGTTAATGAAAAACTGTTTTTT
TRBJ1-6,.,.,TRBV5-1,CASSSAETPAPYNSPLHF,TGCGCCAGCAGCTCGGCCGAGACACCCGCCCCCTATAATTCACCCCTCCACTTT
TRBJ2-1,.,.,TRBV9,CASSVLPSYNEQFF,TGTGCCAGCAGCGTACTGCCTTCCTACAATGAGCAGTTCTTC
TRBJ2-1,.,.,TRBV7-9,CASGQQGNEQFF,TGTGCCAGCGGACAACAGGGAAATGAGCAGTTCTTC
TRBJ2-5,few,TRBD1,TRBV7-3,CASSEGQGVWETQYF,TGTGCCAGCAGCGAGGGACAGGGGGTCTGGGAGACCCAGTACTTC
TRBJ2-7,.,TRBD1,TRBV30,CAWKGQPYEQYF,TGTGCCTGGAAGGGACAGCCCTACGAGCAGTACTTC
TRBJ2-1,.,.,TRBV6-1,CASSEQGSSNEQFF,TGTGCCAGCAGTGAACAGGGGAGTTCCAATGAGCAGTTCTTC
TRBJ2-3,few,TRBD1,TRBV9,CASGGQGRGDTQYF,TGTGCCAGCGGGGGACAGGGGAGGGGAGATACGCAGTATTTT
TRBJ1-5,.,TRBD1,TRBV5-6,CASSFGTGVQPQHF,TGTGCCAGCAGCTTCGGGACAGGGGTTCAGCCCCAGCATTTT
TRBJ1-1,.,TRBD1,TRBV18,CASSQQGQGFSEAFF,TGTGCCAGCTCACAACAGGGACAGGGCTTCAGTGAAGCTTTCTTT
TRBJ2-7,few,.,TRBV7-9,CASSLSPNYEQYF,TGTGCCAGCAGCTTATCCCCCAACTACGAGCAGTACTTC
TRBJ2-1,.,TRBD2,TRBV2,CASSARGLASGNEQFF,TGTGCCAGCAGCGCACGGGGACTAGCGTCGGGGAATGAGCAGTTCTTC
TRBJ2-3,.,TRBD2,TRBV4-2,CASSQDSVSSGGTQYF,TGTGCCAGCAGCCAAGATAGTGTATCTAGCGGCGGTACGCAGTATTTT
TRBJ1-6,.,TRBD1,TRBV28,CASSLTGELTYSYNSPLHF,TGTGCCAGCAGCCTAACAGGGGAACTCACCTATTCGTATAATTCACCCCTCCACTTT
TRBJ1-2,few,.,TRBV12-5,CASGFAEYGYTF,TGTGCTAGTGGTTTTGCAGAGTATGGCTACACCTTC
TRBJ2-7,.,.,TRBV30,CAWSGGDAYEQYF,TGTGCCTGGAGTGGCGGAGACGCCTACGAGCAGTACTTC
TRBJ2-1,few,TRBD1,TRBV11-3,CASSSDPGTGNYNEQFF,TGTGCCAGCAGCTCCGACCCCGGGACAGGGAACTACAATGAGCAGTTCTTC
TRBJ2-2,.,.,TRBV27,CASSSAGLNGELFF,TGTGCCAGCAGTTCCGCAGGCTTGAACGGGGAGCTGTTTTTT
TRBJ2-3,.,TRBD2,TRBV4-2,CASSQGGNGGAGDTQYF,TGTGCCAGCAGCCAAGGTGGGAACGGGGGGGCCGGAGATACGCAGTATTTT
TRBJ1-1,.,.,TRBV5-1,CASSSESRGGTTEAFF,TGCGCCAGCAGCTCCGAATCTAGGGGTGGCACCACTGAAGCTTTCTTT
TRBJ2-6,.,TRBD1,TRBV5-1,CASSNRGDSGANVLTF,TGCGCCAGCAGCAACAGGGGGGACTCTGGGGCCAACGTCCTGACTTTC
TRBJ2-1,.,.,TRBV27,CASSSPLTDNEQFF,TGTGCCAGCAGTTCCCCCCTGACAGACAATGAGCAGTTCTTC
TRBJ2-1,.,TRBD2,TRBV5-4,CASSLAGHNEQFF,TGTGCCAGTTCTCTAGCGGGCCACAATGAGCAGTTCTTC
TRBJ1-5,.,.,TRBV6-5,CASRDSLYQPQHF,TGTGCCAGCAGAGACAGTCTCTATCAGCCCCAGCATTTT
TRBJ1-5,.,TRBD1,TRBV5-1,CASSSGTGNNQPQHF,TGCGCCAGCAGCTCCGGGACAGGGAACAATCAGCCCCAGCATTTT
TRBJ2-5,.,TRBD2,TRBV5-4,CASSSAGTSTKTQYF,TGTGCCAGCAGCTCCGCCGGGACTAGCACCAAGACCCAGTACTTC
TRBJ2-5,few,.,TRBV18,CASSPGQIQETQYF,TGTGCCAGCTCACCCGGACAGATCCAAGAGACCCAGTACTTC
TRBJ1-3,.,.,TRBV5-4,CASSLEVTGNTIYF,TGTGCCAGCAGCTTGGAGGTTACGGGAAACACCATATATTTT
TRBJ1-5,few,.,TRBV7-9,CASSLGGRNQPQHF,TGTGCCAGCAGCTTAGGGGGGAGAAATCAGCCCCAGCATTTT